This T cell receptor beta chain was recorded in a study of vaccination effects on CD4 cells after COVID-19. The overall study: Post-vaccine sampling occurred a median 72 days after the second dose.

Only in-frame clones appear in the TCRdb table, and some are missing; sequencing was by immunoSEQ multiplex PCR. The table lists around 81,000 clones, about three quarters of them singletons, with roughly 1.1% in the top ten. Looked up from germline, CDR1 is SGHKS and CDR2 is YYEKEE (reference sequence). The V end lost 7 bases, the J end lost 0 bases, and 11 bases lay between the germline ends. The CDR3 is 14 amino acids. Turning to this clone: No antigen is known for it.

After expansion with viral peptide pools in the ViraFEST assay, antigen-specific CD4+ T cells were sequenced. Cultured cells yielded isolated CD4+ T cells after nine to ten days. Participants completed two doses of the BNT162b2 or mRNA-1273 vaccine. None of these healthy vaccinees had been infected with SARS-CoV-2 before vaccination. The authors exchanged half the medium for IL-2 medium on days 3 and 7. The sequencing here drew on CD4+ T cells from PBMCs cultured with HCoV-OC43 spike peptides, taken after COVID-19 vaccination. Indicated subset: HCoV-OC43 spike overlapping peptide pool stimulation. This sequence originates from a human donor who received a COVID-19 vaccine. V and J are TRBV5-5 and TRBJ2-1; maybe TRBD1 (5 bases). CDR3 sequence (DNA): TGTGCCAGCGGAGACAGCAACTCCTACAATGAGCAGTTCTTC. This gives the protein CASGDSNSYNEQFF.